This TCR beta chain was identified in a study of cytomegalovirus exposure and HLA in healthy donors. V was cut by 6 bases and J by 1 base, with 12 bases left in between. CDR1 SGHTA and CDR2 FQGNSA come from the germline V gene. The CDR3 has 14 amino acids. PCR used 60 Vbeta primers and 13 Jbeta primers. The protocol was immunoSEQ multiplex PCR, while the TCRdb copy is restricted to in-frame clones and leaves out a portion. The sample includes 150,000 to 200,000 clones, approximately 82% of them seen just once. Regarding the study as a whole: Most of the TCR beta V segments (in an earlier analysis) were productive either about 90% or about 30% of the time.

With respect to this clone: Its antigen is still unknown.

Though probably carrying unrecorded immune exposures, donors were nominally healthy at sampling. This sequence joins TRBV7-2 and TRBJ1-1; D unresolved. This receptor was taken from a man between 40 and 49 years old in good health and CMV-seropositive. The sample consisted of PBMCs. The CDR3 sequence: CASRPQNWNTEAFF. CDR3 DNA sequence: TGTGCCAGCAGACCACAGAACTGGAACACTGAAGCTTTCTTT.